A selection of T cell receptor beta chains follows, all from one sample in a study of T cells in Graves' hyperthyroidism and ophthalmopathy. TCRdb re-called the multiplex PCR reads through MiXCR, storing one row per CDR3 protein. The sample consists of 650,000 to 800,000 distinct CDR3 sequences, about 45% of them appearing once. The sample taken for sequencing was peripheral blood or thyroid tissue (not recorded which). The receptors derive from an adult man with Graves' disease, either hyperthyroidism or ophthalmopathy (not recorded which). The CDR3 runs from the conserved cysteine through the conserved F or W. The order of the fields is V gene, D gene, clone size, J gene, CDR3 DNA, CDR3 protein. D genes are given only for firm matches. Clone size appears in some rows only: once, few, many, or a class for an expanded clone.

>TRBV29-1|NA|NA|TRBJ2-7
TGCAGCGTTCAGACTAGTGAGCAGTACTTC
CSVQTSEQYF
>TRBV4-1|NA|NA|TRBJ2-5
TGTGCCAGCAGCGCTAGAGGACTGGGCCAAGAGACCCAGTACTTC
CASSARGLGQETQYF
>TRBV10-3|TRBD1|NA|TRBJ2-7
TGTGCCGTCAGGGGAGCCGGGACAGGGAACTACGAGCAGTACTTC
CAVRGAGTGNYEQYF
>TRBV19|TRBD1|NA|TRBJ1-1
TGTGCCAGTAGTATAACAGGGGGCAGTGCTGAAGCTTTCTTT
CASSITGGSAEAFF
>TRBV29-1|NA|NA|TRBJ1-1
TGCAGCAGTGTTCGGGGCCTGAACACTGAAGCTTTCTTT
CSSVRGLNTEAFF
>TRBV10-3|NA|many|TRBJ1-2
TGTGCCATCAATCGGGGGCAGGACTATGGCTACACCTTC
CAINRGQDYGYTF
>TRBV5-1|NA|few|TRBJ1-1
TGCGCCAGCAGCTTCCTCCGGGACACTCAGAACACTGAAGCTTTCTTT
CASSFLRDTQNTEAFF
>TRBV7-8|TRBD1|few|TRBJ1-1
TGTGCCAGCAGCTTAAGGGACAGGGTTACTGAAGCTTTCTTT
CASSLRDRVTEAFF
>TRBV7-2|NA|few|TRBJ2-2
TGTGCCAGCAGCTTAGTTGGAGGGCTCACCACCGGGGAGCTGTTTTTT
CASSLVGGLTTGELFF
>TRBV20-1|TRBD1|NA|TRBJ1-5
TGCAGTGGGACGACAGGGGAACAGCCCCAGCATTTT
CSGTTGEQPQHF
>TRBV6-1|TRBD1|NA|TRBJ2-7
TGTGCCAGCAGAGCCGGGACAGGGGGCGGCTACGAGCAGTACTTC
CASRAGTGGGYEQYF
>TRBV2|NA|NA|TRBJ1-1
TGTGCCAGCAGGGCCCGATCACTAACGAACACTGAAGCTTTCTTT
CASRARSLTNTEAFF
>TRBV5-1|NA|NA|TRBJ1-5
TGCGCCAGCATTGGGGAGGTCTATCAGCCCCAGCATTTT
CASIGEVYQPQHF
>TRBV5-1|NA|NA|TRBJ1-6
TGCGCCAGCAGCTTGGAGGGGTGGGCGAATTCACCCCTCCACTTT
CASSLEGWANSPLHF
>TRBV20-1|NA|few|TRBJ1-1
TGCAGTGCTAGATTGGGACATATGAACACTGAAGCTTTCTTT
CSARLGHMNTEAFF
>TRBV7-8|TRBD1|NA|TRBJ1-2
TGTGCCAGCAGACCCGGACAGGGGGCAGGGTATGGCTACACCTTC
CASRPGQGAGYGYTF